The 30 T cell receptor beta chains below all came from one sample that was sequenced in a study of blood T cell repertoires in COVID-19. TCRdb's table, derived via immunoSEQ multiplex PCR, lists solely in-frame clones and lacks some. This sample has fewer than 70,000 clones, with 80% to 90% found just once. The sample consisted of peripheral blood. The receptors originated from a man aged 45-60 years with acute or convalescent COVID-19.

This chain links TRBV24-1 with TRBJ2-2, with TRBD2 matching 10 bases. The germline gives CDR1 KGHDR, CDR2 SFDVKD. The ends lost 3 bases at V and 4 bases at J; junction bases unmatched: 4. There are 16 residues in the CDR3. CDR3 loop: CATSDPSGRVTGELFF. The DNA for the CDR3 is TGTGCCACCAGTGATCCTAGCGGGAGAGTCACCGGGGAGCTGTTTTTT.

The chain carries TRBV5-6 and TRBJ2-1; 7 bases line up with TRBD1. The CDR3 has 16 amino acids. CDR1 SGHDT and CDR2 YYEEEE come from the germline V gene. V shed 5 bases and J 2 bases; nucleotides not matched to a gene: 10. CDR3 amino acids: CASRPSGTVAYNEQFF. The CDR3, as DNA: TGTGCCAGCAGACCATCCGGGACAGTAGCCTACAATGAGCAGTTCTTC.

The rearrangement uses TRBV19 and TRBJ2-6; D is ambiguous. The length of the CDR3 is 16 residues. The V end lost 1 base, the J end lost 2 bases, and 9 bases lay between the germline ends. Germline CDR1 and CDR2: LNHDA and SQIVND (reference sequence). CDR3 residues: CASSIGRWAGANVLTF. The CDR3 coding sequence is TGTGCCAGTAGTATAGGCAGGTGGGCTGGGGCCAACGTCCTGACTTTC.

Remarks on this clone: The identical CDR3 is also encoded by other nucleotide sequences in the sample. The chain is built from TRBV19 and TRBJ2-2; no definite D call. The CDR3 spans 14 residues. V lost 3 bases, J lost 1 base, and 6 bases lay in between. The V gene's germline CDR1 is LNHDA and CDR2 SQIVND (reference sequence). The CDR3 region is CASSISGNTGELFF. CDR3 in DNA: TGTGCCAGTAGTATCTCGGGGAACACCGGGGAGCTGTTTTTT.

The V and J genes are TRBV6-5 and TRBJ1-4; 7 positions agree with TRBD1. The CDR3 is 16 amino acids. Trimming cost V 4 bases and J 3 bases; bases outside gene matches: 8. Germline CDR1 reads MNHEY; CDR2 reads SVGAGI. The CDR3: CASSSTPGQSNEKLFF. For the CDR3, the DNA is TGTGCCAGCAGTTCGACACCGGGACAGTCTAATGAAAAACTGTTTTTT.

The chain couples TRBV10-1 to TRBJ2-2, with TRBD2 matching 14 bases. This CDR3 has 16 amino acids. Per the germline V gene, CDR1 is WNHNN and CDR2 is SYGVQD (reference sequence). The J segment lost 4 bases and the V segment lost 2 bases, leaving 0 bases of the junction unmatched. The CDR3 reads CASSEGLAGGTGELFF. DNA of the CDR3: TGCGCCAGCAGTGAGGGACTAGCGGGAGGCACCGGGGAGCTGTTTTTT.

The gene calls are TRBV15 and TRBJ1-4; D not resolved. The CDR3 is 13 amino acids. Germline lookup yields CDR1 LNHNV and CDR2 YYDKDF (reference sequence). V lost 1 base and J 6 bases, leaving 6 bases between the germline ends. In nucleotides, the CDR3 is TGTGCCACCAGCAGAGTCCAGGATGAAAAACTGTTTTTT. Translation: CATSRVQDEKLFF.

The CDR3, as DNA: TGTGCCAGCAGTTACTCTTCCGACGGGGGATTCGAGCAGTACGTC. Translating gives CASSYSSDGGFEQYV. V usage is TRBV6-5 and J usage is TRBJ2-7, with D perhaps TRBD2 (6 bases). The CDR3 is made up of 15 amino acids. Per the germline V gene, CDR1 is MNHEY and CDR2 is SVGAGI. Trimming cost V 0 bases and J 6 bases, with 15 bases left between them.

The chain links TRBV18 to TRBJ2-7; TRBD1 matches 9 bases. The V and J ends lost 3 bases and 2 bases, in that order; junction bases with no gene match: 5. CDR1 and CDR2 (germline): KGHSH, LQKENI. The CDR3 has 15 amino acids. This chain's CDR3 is CASSPMGQGTYEQYF. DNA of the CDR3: TGTGCCAGCTCACCGATGGGACAGGGTACCTACGAGCAGTACTTC. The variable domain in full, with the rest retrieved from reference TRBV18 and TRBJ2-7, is NAGVMQNPRHLVRRRGQEARLRCSPMKGHSHVYWYRQLPEEGLKFMVYLQKENIIDESGMPKERFSAEFPKEGPSILRIQQVVRGDSAAYFCASSPMGQGTYEQYFGPGTRLTVT.

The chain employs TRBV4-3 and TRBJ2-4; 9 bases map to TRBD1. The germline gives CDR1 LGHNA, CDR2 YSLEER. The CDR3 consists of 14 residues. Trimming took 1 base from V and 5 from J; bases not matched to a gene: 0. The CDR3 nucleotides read TGCGCCAGCAGCCAAGGGACAGGGGAAAACATTCAGTACTTC. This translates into CASSQGTGENIQYF.

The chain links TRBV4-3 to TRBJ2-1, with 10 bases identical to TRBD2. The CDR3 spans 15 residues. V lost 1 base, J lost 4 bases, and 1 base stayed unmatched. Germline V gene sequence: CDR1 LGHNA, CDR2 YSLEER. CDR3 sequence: CASSQGLAGYNEQFF. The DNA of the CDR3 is TGCGCCAGCAGCCAAGGACTAGCGGGTTACAATGAGCAGTTCTTC.

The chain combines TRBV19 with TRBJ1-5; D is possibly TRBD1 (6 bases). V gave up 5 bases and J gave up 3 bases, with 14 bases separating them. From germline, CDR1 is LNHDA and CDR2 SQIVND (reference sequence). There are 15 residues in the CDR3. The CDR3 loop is CASSYRGGDNQPQHF. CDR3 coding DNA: TGTGCCAGTAGTTACCGAGGGGGTGACAATCAGCCCCAGCATTTT. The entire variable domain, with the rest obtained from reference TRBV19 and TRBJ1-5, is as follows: DGGITQSPKYLFRKEGQNVTLSCEQNLNHDAMYWYRQDPGQGLRLIYYSQIVNDFQKGDIAEGYSVSREKKESFPLTVTSAQKNPTAFYLCASSYRGGDNQPQHFGDGTRLSIL.

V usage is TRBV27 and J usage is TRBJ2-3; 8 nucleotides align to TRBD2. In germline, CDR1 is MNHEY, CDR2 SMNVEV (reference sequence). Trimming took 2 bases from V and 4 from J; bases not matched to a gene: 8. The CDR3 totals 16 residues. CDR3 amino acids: CASSLTGRAYADTQYF. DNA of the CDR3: TGTGCCAGCAGTTTAACCGGGAGGGCCTATGCAGATACGCAGTATTTT.

This chain's CDR3 is CASSYSAGTYEQYF. DNA of the CDR3: TGTGCCAGCAGTTACTCGGCGGGGACCTACGAGCAGTACTTC. V and J are TRBV6-2 or TRBV6-3 and TRBJ2-7; possible D gene TRBD2, 6 bases. The length of the CDR3 is 14 residues. Trimming cost V 0 bases and J 2 bases, with 8 bases left between them. Germline CDR1 MNHEY, CDR2 SVGEGT.

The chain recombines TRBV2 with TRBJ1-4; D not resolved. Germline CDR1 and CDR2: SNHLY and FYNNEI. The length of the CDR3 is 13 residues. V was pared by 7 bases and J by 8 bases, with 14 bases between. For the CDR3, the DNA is TGTGCCAGCATTTTCGGGGTGAGGGAAAAACTGTTTTTT. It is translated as CASIFGVREKLFF.

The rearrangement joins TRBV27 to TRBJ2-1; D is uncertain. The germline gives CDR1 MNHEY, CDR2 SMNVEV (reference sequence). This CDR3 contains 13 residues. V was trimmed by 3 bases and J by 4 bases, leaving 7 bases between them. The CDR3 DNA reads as TGTGCCAGCAGTTTCTTCGGGTACAATGAGCAGTTCTTC. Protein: CASSFFGYNEQFF.

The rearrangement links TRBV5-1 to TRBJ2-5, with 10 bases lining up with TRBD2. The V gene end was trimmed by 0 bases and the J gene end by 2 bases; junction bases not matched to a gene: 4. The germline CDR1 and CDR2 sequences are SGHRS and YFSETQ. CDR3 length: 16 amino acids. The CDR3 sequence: CASSLGLAGAQETQYF. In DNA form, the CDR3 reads TGCGCCAGCAGCTTGGGGCTAGCGGGAGCGCAAGAGACCCAGTACTTC.

CDR3 sequence (DNA): TGTGCCAGCAGGGAGCTGGTATTAGTCACCGGGGAGCTGTTTTTT. As protein: CASRELVLVTGELFF. The chain recombines TRBV5-5 with TRBJ2-2; the D is unclear. The germline gives CDR1 SGHKS, CDR2 YYEKEE (reference sequence). This CDR3 region has 15 residues. V lost 5 bases, J lost 4 bases, and 15 bases lay in between.

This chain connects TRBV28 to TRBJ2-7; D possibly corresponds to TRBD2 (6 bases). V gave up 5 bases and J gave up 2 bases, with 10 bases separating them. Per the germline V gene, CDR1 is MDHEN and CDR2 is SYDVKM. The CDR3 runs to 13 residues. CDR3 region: CASSQGTPYEQYF. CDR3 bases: TGTGCCAGCAGTCAAGGGACTCCCTACGAGCAGTACTTC.

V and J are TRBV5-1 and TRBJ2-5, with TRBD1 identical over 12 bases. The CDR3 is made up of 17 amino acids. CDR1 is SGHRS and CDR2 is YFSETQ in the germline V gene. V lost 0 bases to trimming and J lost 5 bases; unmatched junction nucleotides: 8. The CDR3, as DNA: TGCGCCAGCAGCTTGGTTGCGGGACAGGGGGCAGGTGAGACCCAGTACTTC. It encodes CASSLVAGQGAGETQYF. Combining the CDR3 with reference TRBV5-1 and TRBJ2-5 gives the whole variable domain KAGVTQTPRYLIKTRGQQVTLSCSPISGHRSVSWYQQTPGQGLQFLFEYFSETQRNKGNFPGRFSGRQFSNSRSEMNVSTLELGDSALYLCASSLVAGQGAGETQYFGPGTRLLVL.

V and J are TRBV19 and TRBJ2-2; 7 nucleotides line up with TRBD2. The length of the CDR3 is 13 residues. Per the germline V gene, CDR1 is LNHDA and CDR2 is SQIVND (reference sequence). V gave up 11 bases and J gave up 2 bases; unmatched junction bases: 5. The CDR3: CASREGNTGELFF. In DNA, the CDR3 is TGTGCCTCCAGGGAGGGCAACACCGGGGAGCTGTTTTTT.

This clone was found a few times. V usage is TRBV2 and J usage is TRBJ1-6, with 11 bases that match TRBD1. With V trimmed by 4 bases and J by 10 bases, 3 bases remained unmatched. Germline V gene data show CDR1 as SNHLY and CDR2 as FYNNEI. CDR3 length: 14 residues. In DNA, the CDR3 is TGTGCCAGCAGTGGGGACAGGGGGAGCTCACCCCTCCACTTT. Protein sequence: CASSGDRGSSPLHF.

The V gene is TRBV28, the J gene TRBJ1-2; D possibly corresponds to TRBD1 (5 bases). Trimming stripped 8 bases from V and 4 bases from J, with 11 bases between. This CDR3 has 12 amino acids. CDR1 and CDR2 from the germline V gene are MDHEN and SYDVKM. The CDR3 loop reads CASALGGYGYTF. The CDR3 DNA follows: TGTGCCAGCGCCCTCGGGGGCTATGGCTACACCTTC.

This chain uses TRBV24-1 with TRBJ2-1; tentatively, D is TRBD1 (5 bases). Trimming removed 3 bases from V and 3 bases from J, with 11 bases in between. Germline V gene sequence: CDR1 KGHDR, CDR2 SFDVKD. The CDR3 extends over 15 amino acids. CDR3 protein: CATSDPKTVYNEQFF. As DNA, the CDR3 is TGTGCCACCAGTGATCCCAAGACAGTCTACAATGAGCAGTTCTTC.

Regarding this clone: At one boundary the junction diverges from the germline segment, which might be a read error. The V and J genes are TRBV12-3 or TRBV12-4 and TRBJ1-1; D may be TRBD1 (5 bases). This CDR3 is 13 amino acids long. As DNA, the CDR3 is TGTGCCAGCAGCCAACTCATGGACACGGAAGCTTTCTTT. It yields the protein CASSQLMDTEAFF.

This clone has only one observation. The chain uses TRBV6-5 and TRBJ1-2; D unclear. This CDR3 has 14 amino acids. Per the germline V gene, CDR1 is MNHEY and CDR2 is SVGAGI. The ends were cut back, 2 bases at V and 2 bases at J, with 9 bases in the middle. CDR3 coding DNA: TGTGCCAGCAGTTACAGAGGGCGGAACTATGGCTACACCTTC. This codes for CASSYRGRNYGYTF.

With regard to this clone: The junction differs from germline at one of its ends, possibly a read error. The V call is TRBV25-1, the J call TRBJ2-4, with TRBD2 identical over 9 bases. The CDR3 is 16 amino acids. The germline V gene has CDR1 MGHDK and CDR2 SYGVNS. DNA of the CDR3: TGTGCCAGCAGTGTGGGTGGGAGCGGGGGGAAAAGCATTCAGTACTTC. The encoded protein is CASSVGGSGGKSIQYF.

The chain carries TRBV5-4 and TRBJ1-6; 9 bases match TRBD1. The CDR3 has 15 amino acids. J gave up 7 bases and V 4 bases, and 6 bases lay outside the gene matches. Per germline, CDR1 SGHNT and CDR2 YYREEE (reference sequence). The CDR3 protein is CASSVDRGPNSPLHF. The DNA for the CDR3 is TGTGCCAGCAGCGTGGACAGGGGTCCAAATTCACCCCTCCACTTT.

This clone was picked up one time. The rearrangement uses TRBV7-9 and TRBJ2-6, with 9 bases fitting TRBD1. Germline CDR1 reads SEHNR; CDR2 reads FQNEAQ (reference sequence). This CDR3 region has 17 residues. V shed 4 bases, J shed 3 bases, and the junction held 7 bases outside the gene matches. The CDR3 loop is CASSYRGLLNGANVLTF. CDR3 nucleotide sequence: TGTGCCAGCAGCTACAGGGGGCTCTTGAATGGGGCCAACGTCCTGACTTTC.

For the CDR3, the DNA is TGCGCCAGCAAGGTTGAGTCGGGTCCCTCCGAAGCTTTCTTT. It yields the protein CASKVESGPSEAFF. V and J are TRBV5-1 and TRBJ1-1; no definite D call. Germline CDR1 and CDR2: SGHRS and YFSETQ. The length of the CDR3 is 14 residues. Between the trimmed V and J ends, which lost 6 bases and 8 bases, there was a span of 20 bases.